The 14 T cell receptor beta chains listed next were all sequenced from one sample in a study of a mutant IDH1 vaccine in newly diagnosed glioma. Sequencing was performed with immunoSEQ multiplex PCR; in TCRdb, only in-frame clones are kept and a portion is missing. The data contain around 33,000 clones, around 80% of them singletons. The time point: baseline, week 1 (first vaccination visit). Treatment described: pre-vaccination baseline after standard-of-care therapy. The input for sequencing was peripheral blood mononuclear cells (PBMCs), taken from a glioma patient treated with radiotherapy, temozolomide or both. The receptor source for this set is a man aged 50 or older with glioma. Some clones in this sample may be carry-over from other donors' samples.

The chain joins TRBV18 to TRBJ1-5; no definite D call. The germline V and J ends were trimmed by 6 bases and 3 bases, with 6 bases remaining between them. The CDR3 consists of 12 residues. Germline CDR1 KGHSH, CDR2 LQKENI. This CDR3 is CASSDFNQPQHF. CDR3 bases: TGTGCCAGCTCGGACTTCAATCAGCCCCAGCATTTT.

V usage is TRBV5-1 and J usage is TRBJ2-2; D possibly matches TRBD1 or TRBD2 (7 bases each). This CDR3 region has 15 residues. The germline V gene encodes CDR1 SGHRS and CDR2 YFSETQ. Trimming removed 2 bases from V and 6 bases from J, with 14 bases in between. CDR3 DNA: TGCGCCAGCAGCTTCCGGGACAGCGGGGCCGGGGAGCTGTTTTTT. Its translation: CASSFRDSGAGELFF.

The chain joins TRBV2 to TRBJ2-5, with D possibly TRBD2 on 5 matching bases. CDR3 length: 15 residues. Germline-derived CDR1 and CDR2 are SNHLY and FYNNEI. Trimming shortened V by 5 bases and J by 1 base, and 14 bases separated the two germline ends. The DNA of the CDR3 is TGTGCCAGCAGTACGGACTTTACAAGCCAAGAGACCCAGTACTTC. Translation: CASSTDFTSQETQYF.

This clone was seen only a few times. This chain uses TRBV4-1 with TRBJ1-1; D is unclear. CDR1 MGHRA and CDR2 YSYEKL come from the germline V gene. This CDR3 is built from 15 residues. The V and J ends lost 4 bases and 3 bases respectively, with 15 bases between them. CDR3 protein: CASSPLEGLDTEAFF. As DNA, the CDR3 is TGCGCCAGCAGCCCCTTAGAGGGCCTCGACACTGAAGCTTTCTTT.

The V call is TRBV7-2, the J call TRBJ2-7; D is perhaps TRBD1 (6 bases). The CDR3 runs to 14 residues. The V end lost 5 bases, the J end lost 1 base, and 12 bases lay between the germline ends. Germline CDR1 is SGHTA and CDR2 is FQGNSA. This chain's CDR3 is CASSPGQNSYEQYF. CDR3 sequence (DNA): TGTGCCAGCAGCCCCGGACAGAATTCCTACGAGCAGTACTTC.

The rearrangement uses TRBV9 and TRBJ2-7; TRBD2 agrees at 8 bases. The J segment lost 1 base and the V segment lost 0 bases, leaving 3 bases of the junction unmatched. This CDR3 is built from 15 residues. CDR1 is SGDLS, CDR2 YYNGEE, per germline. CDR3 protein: CASSVGGGRSYEQYF. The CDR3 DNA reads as TGTGCCAGCAGCGTAGGGGGCGGGAGGTCCTACGAGCAGTACTTC.

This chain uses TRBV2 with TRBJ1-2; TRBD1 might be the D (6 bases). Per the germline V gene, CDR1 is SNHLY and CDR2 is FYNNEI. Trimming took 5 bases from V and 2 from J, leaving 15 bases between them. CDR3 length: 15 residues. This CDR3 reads CASSRNRETNYGYTF. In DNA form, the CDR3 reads TGTGCCAGCAGTAGAAACAGGGAGACAAACTATGGCTACACCTTC.

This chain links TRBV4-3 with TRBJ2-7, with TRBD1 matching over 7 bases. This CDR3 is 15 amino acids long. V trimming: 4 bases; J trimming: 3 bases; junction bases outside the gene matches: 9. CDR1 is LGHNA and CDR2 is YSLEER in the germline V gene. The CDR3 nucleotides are TGCGCCAGCAGCCTATCACAGGGGAGTAACTACGAGCAGTACTTC. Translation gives CASSLSQGSNYEQYF.

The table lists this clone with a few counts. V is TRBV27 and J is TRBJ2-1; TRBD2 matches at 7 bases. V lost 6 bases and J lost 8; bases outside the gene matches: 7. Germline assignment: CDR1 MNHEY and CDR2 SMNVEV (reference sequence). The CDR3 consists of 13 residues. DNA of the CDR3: TGTGCCAGCAGCTTTTCTCGGGGGGATGAGCAGTTCTTC. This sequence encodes CASSFSRGDEQFF.

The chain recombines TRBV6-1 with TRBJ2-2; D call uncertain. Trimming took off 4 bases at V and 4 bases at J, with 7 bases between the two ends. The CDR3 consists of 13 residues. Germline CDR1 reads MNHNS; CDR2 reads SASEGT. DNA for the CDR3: TGTGCCAGCAGTGTCAGCTTCACCGGGGAGCTGTTTTTT. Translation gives CASSVSFTGELFF.

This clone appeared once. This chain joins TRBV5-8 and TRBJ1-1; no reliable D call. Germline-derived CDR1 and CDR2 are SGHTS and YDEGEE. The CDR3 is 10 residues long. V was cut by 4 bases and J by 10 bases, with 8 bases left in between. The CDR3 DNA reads TGTGCCAGCAGCCACGCGCGAGCTTTCTTT. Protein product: CASSHARAFF.

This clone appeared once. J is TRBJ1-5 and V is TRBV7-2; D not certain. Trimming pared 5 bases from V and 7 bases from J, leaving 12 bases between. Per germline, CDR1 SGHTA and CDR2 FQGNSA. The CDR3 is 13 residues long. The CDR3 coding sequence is TGTGCCAGCAGCCCCGACCCGGGACAGCCCCAGCATTTT. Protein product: CASSPDPGQPQHF.

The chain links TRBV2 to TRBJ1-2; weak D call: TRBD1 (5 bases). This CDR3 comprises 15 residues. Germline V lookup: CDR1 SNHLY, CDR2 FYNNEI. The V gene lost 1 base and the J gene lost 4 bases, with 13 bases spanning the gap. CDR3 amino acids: CASSEEGRALYGYTF. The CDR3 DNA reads TGTGCCAGCAGTGAAGAGGGCAGGGCCCTCTATGGCTACACCTTC.

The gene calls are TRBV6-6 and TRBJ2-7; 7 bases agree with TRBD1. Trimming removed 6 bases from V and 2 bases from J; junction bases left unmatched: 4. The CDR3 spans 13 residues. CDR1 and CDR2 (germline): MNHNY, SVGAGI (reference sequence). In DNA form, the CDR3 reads TGTGCCAGCAGCCCCGGGACAGCCTACGAGCAGTACTTC. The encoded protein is CASSPGTAYEQYF.